A selection of T cell receptor beta chains follows, all from one sample in a study of low-dose radiotherapy and immunotherapy resistance in tumors. TCRdb analysed the reads with MiXCR anew, one entry per CDR3 protein. The sample comprises 35,000 to 50,000 distinct CDR3 sequences, less than 30% of which are singletons, and around 10% rests with the top ten. The specimen was PBMCs, collected after low-dose radiotherapy plus immunotherapy. These receptors all stem from a male donor with prostate cancer. The CDR3 runs from the conserved cysteine through the conserved F or W. D genes are given only for firm matches. Only some rows state a clone size, as once, few, many or a class for expanded clones.

>TRBV18|many|TRBJ2-5|15|.
TGTGCCAGCGCGGATCCGGGCGAGTACCAAGAGACCCAGTACTTC
CASADPGEYQETQYF
>TRBV20-1|many|TRBJ2-7|13|.
TGCAGTGCTAGAGGCGGGACAGCATACGAGCAGTACTTC
CSARGGTAYEQYF
>TRBV9|many|TRBJ2-2|15|.
TGTGCCAGCAGCCCCCACGGGCCGAACACCGGGGAGCTGTTTTTT
CASSPHGPNTGELFF
>TRBV30|many|TRBJ1-6|11|.
TGTGCCTGGAGTGGGAATTCACCCCTCCACTTT
CAWSGNSPLHF
>TRBV6-1|many|TRBJ1-1|14|.
TGTGCCAGCACCTTACAGGGCCTGAACACTGAAGCTTTCTTT
CASTLQGLNTEAFF
>TRBV7-9|medium-sized|TRBJ2-3|14|.
TGCGCCAGCAGCTTGATAGGGGGCACAGATACGCAGTATTTT
CASSLIGGTDTQYF
>TRBV28|many|TRBJ1-1|14|.
TGTGCCAGCAGTTTTATGCAGGCAAGGACTGAAGCTTTCTTT
CASSFMQARTEAFF
>TRBV11-1|many|TRBJ1-2|13|.
TGTGCCAGCAGCCCGACAGCTAACTATGGCTACACCTTC
CASSPTANYGYTF
>TRBV7-9|many|TRBJ1-6|18|.
TGTGCCAGCAGCCCAAAAGGAGCAGGGAGCTCCTATAATTCACCCCTCCACTTT
CASSPKGAGSSYNSPLHF
>TRBV28|medium-sized|TRBJ2-7|14|TRBD2
TGTGCCACCCACCCCCCCGGGGGGGCCTACGAGCAGTACTTC
CATHPPGGAYEQYF
>TRBV7-9|.|TRBJ2-1|12|.
TGTGCCAGCAGCGTCTACGGGAGCTTGCAGTTCTTC
CASSVYGSLQFF
>TRBV6-6|many|TRBJ2-5|14|.
TGTGCCAGCAGCCCGCCGGGCGTACAAGAGACCCAGTACTTC
CASSPPGVQETQYF
>TRBV10-2|few|TRBJ2-2|13|.
TGCGCCAGCAGTGAAAGTCGAACCGGGGAGCTGTTTTTT
CASSESRTGELFF
>TRBV14|few|TRBJ1-1|13|.
TGTGCCAGCAGCCAAGTCGAAGGCACTGAAGCTTTCTTT
CASSQVEGTEAFF
>TRBV20-1|many|TRBJ2-1|16|.
TGCAGTGCTAGGGCGAGTGGGACTCCCCACGGGGTTGAGCAGTTCTTC
CSARASGTPHGVEQFF
>TRBV29-1|.|TRBJ2-3|15|TRBD2
TGCAGCGTTGGTCGGGTCGGGGGGAGAACAGATACGCAGTATTTT
CSVGRVGGRTDTQYF
>TRBV19|many|TRBJ2-5|14|TRBD2
TGTGCCAGCTCGGGCGGCCTAGCGGAAGAGACCCAGTACTTC
CASSGGLAEETQYF
>TRBV25-1|many|TRBJ2-7|15|.
TGTGCCAGCAGTGAGGAGCTAGGGCTAGCTGGCGAGCAGTACTTC
CASSEELGLAGEQYF
>TRBV6-1|many|TRBJ2-7|14|TRBD1
TGTGCCAGCAGTGGGCCCGGGACAGGATACGAGCAGTACTTC
CASSGPGTGYEQYF
>TRBV9|.|TRBJ1-3|16|.
TGTGCCAGCAGCGTCGGACAGTCAGACTCTGGAAACACCATATATTTT
CASSVGQSDSGNTIYF
>TRBV12-3/TRBV12-4|few|TRBJ2-3|13|.
TGTGCCAGCAGTCACAGTAGCACAGATACGCAGTATTTT
CASSHSSTDTQYF
>TRBV5-1|many|TRBJ2-1|17|.
TGCGCCAGCAGCTTGGTCAAACCCGCGGCCCTAGGAAATGAGCAGTTCTTC
CASSLVKPAALGNEQFF
>TRBV30|many|TRBJ1-2|14|.
TGTGCCTGGAGTGTACGTAGGGAAGACTATGGCTACACCTTC
CAWSVRREDYGYTF
>TRBV15|many|TRBJ1-4|15|.
TGTGCCACCAGCAGGGAATTTATCTCTAATGAAAAACTGTTTTTT
CATSREFISNEKLFF
>TRBV4-2|.|TRBJ2-2|17|TRBD2
TGTGCCAGCAGCCAAGAGCTAGCGGGGGGGCCCACCGGGGAGCTGTTTTTT
CASSQELAGGPTGELFF
>TRBV28|.|TRBJ2-3|12|.
TGTGCCTCCGGACCCAACACAGATACGCAGTATTTT
CASGPNTDTQYF
>TRBV29-1|.|TRBJ2-1|11|.
TGCAGCGTTGTAGGGCCAGGCGAGCAGTTCTTC
CSVVGPGEQFF
>TRBV12-5|.|TRBJ2-5|15|.
TGTGCTAGTGCCGGAGGGACGGGACATCAAGAGACCCAGTACTTC
CASAGGTGHQETQYF
>TRBV28|many|TRBJ2-7|14|.
TGTGCCAGCAGCCCCCGGGCAGGGACCTACGAGCAGTACTTC
CASSPRAGTYEQYF
>TRBV5-1|many|TRBJ2-1|15|TRBD2
TGCGCCAGCAGCTTGGTAGCGGGAGGGAGCAATGAGCAGTTCTTC
CASSLVAGGSNEQFF
>TRBV29-1|many|TRBJ1-1|14|TRBD1
TGCAGCGTTCGGGACAGAGCCTCGAACACTGAAGCTTTCTTT
CSVRDRASNTEAFF
>TRBV3-1|many|TRBJ2-7|11|.
TGTGCCAGCAGCCATGGGGGCGAGCAGTACTTC
CASSHGGEQYF
>TRBV20-1|large|TRBJ2-1|11|.
TGCAGTGCTGAATCTGGGAATGAGCAGTTCTTC
CSAESGNEQFF
>TRBV14|.|TRBJ1-2|13|TRBD1
TGTGCCAGCAGCCAACGACAGGGATATGGCTACACCTTC
CASSQRQGYGYTF